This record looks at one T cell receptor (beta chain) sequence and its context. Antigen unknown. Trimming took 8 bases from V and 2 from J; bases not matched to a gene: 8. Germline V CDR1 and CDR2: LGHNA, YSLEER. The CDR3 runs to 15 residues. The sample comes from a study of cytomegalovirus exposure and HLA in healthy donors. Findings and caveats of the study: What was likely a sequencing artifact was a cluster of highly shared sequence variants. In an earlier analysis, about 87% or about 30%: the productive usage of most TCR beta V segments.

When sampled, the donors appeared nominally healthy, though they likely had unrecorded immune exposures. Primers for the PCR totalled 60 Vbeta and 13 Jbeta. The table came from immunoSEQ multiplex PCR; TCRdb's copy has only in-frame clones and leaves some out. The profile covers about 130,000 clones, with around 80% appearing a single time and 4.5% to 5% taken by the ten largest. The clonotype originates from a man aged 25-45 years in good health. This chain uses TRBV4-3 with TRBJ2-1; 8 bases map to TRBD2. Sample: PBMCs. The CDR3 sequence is CASRPSGGPYNEQFF. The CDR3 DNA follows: TGCGCCAGCCGACCCAGCGGGGGTCCCTACAATGAGCAGTTCTTC.